The entry below describes one T cell receptor (beta chain). Its antigen is unidentified. This record belongs to a study of neoadjuvant nivolumab and ipilimumab in lung cancer. Overall study context: Nivolumab 3 mg/kg was given days 1, 15 and 29, plus ipilimumab 1 mg/kg day 1 in combination. Overall study results and limits: TCR clonality did not significantly correlate with pathologic tumor regression. Blood richness before therapy tracked richness in tumors resected after neoadjuvant therapy. Only two of four nivolumab-treated tumors gained richness and clonality by surgery.

Clones were read by immunoSEQ multiplex PCR, and TCRdb kept only the in-frame ones, dropping some. Of 20,000 to 25,000 clones in the sample, 82% were seen once. The germline V gene has CDR1 SGHDN and CDR2 FVKESK. V was pared by 2 bases and J by 5 bases, with 11 bases of the junction left unmatched. The CDR3 length is 17 residues. Sample: peripheral blood, taken before neoadjuvant nivolumab, alone or with ipilimumab. The TCR was taken from an adult with non-small cell lung cancer. The chain recombines TRBV14 with TRBJ2-1; TRBD2 matches 8 bases. This CDR3 is CASSQYLGSGTDNEQFF. For the CDR3, the DNA is TGTGCCAGCAGCCAATACTTAGGTAGCGGGACGGACAATGAGCAGTTCTTC.